This entry lists 29 T cell receptor beta chains sequenced from one sample in a study of blood T cell repertoires in COVID-19. The protocol was immunoSEQ multiplex PCR, while the TCRdb copy is restricted to in-frame clones and leaves out a portion. The sample holds fewer than 300,000 clones, approximately 86% seen once. Source material: peripheral blood. The receptor source for this set is a human donor with COVID-19, enrolled during active disease. The donor label of this sample is uncertain.

This sequence joins TRBV11-2 and TRBJ2-2, with 11 positions matching TRBD2. The CDR3 is 18 residues long. V trimming: 5 bases; J trimming: 4 bases; junction bases outside the gene matches: 12. Germline lookup yields CDR1 SGHAT and CDR2 FQNNGV. CDR3 DNA sequence: TGTGCCAGCAGCCCTACGGGACTAGCGGCCAAGAGCACCGGGGAGCTGTTTTTT. Encoded protein: CASSPTGLAAKSTGELFF.

The chain joins TRBV19 to TRBJ2-5; perhaps TRBD2 as D (5 bases). With 4 bases removed from V and 2 bases from J, the gap between germline ends came to 11 bases. The CDR3 has 14 residues. CDR1 LNHDA and CDR2 SQIVND come from the germline V gene (reference sequence). This CDR3 reads CASSSTTGQETQYF. DNA of the CDR3: TGTGCCAGTAGTAGTACGACGGGGCAAGAGACCCAGTACTTC.

The CDR3 protein is CASSLDLLFRGGYTF. Here the CDR3 DNA reads TGTGCCAGCAGCTTAGATCTACTGTTCAGAGGCGGCTACACCTTC. The chain uses TRBV7-2 and TRBJ1-2; D is ambiguous. The germline V gene has CDR1 SGHTA and CDR2 FQGNSA. Trimming removed 1 base at V and 8 bases at J, with 17 bases between. The CDR3 extends over 15 amino acids.

This chain uses TRBV27 with TRBJ2-1; D might be TRBD2 (5 bases). Trimming pared 5 bases from V and 6 bases from J, leaving 8 bases between. CDR1 is MNHEY and CDR2 is SMNVEV in the germline V gene (reference sequence). This CDR3 contains 12 residues. CDR3 sequence: CASSVRGNEQFF. CDR3 DNA: TGTGCCAGCAGTGTACGGGGCAATGAGCAGTTCTTC.

V gene TRBV11-2 combines with J gene TRBJ1-1, with D possibly matching TRBD1 (6 bases). Germline lookup yields CDR1 SGHAT and CDR2 FQNNGV. V lost 4 bases, J lost 4 bases, and 16 bases lay in between. This CDR3 region has 15 residues. The chain's CDR3 is CASSSRGLGGTEAFF. In nucleotides, the CDR3 is TGTGCCAGCAGCTCGCGGGGGCTCGGGGGCACTGAAGCTTTCTTT.

V and J are TRBV29-1 and TRBJ2-2; 8 bases line up with TRBD2. This CDR3 spans 16 amino acids. The germline gives CDR1 SQVTM, CDR2 ANQGSEA. V shed 0 bases, J shed 8 bases, and the junction held 11 bases outside the gene matches. The CDR3 region has the DNA TGCAGCGTTGAAGATAGGGATAGCGGGATTCGAGGGGAGCTGTTTTTT. This sequence encodes CSVEDRDSGIRGELFF.

The genes are TRBV3-1 (or the pseudogene TRBV3-2) and TRBJ2-1; TRBD1 might be the D (5 bases). Germline V gene lookup returns CDR1 LGHDT and CDR2 YNNKEL (reference sequence). The CDR3 contains 18 residues. V lost 1 base and J 0 bases, leaving 16 bases between the germline ends. CDR3 loop: CASSQGTTVVSSYNEQFF. For the CDR3, the DNA is TGTGCCAGCAGCCAAGGGACAACCGTCGTCAGCTCCTACAATGAGCAGTTCTTC.

The V call is TRBV7-2, the J call TRBJ2-2, with TRBD1 matching 7 bases. V gave up 2 bases and J gave up 4 bases; unmatched junction bases: 4. This CDR3 has 15 residues. Germline loops: CDR1 SGHTA, CDR2 FQGNSA. The CDR3 sequence is CASSLRQGSTGELFF. In DNA form, the CDR3 reads TGTGCCAGCAGCTTAAGACAGGGCAGCACCGGGGAGCTGTTTTTT.

The chain employs TRBV19 and TRBJ1-5; tentatively, D is TRBD1 (5 bases). CDR3 length: 13 amino acids. CDR1 is LNHDA, CDR2 SQIVND, per germline (reference sequence). Trimming pared 6 bases from V and 5 bases from J, leaving 11 bases between. The CDR3: CASRPGQYQPQHF. Here the CDR3 DNA reads TGTGCCAGTAGACCCGGACAATATCAGCCCCAGCATTTT.

V gene TRBV28 combines with J gene TRBJ1-6, with 11 bases fitting TRBD1. Germline V gives CDR1 MDHEN, CDR2 SYDVKM. Trimming cost V 5 bases and J 9 bases; bases outside gene matches: 6. The CDR3 consists of 15 residues. The CDR3 DNA sequence: TGTGCCAGCAGTGTGGGACAGGGGGGGCGTTCACCCCTCCACTTT. Amino acids: CASSVGQGGRSPLHF.

This clone was seen a few times. The gene calls are TRBV2 and TRBJ1-5; tentatively, D is TRBD1 (6 bases). This CDR3 contains 15 residues. Trimming cost V 7 bases and J 0 bases, with 13 bases left between them. Germline V gene lookup returns CDR1 SNHLY and CDR2 FYNNEI. The CDR3 spells CASTADRFSNQPQHF. DNA for the CDR3: TGTGCCAGCACCGCGGACAGATTTAGCAATCAGCCCCAGCATTTT.

This clone appeared once. The gene calls are TRBV5-6 and TRBJ1-1, with D possibly being TRBD1 (5 bases). Germline CDR1 and CDR2: SGHDT and YYEEEE. The CDR3 has 14 amino acids. V shed 4 bases and J shed 3 bases, with 13 bases lying between them. The CDR3 loop reads CASSIDSFHTEAFF. The CDR3, as DNA: TGTGCCAGCAGCATCGACAGCTTCCACACTGAAGCTTTCTTT.

The V gene is TRBV5-1, the J gene TRBJ2-6; D gene unclear. This CDR3 has 15 residues. Germline values: CDR1 SGHRS, CDR2 YFSETQ. Trimming removed 4 bases at V and 1 base at J, with 9 bases between. The DNA of the CDR3 is TGCGCCAGCAGCGCCCTGAGTTCTGGGGCCAACGTCCTGACTTTC. It translates to CASSALSSGANVLTF.

This chain links TRBV11-3 with TRBJ2-7; possible D gene TRBD2, 5 bases. Germline values: CDR1 SGHNT, CDR2 YENEEA. Trimming took 4 bases from V and 6 from J, leaving 7 bases between them. The CDR3 length is 11 residues. This CDR3 is CASSSRGEQYF. CDR3 DNA: TGTGCCAGCAGCTCCCGGGGCGAGCAGTACTTC.

This sequence joins TRBV28 and TRBJ2-3; tentatively, D is TRBD2 (6 bases). CDR3 length equals 15 residues. Germline V lookup: CDR1 MDHEN, CDR2 SYDVKM. The V gene lost 4 bases and the J gene lost 2 bases, with 13 bases spanning the gap. CDR3 bases: TGTGCCAGCAGTTCAACGGGAGTTGACACAGATACGCAGTATTTT. Translating gives CASSSTGVDTDTQYF.

Only one count was recorded for this clone. V and J are TRBV29-1 and TRBJ1-1, with TRBD1 identical over 9 bases. The CDR3 has 14 amino acids. The germline V gene encodes CDR1 SQVTM and CDR2 ANQGSEA. The trim removed 7 bases at V and 0 bases at J, leaving 6 bases unmatched. The CDR3 region has the DNA TGCAGCGCCGGGACAGGGATTCTGAACACTGAAGCTTTCTTT. Amino acids: CSAGTGILNTEAFF. The whole variable domain, filled in from reference TRBV29-1 and TRBJ1-1, reads SAVISQKPSRDICQRGTSLTIQCQVDSQVTMMFWYRQQPGQSLTLIATANQGSEATYESGFVIDKFPISRPNLTFSTLTVSNMSPEDSSIYLCSAGTGILNTEAFFGQGTRLTVV.

The genes are TRBV7-8 and TRBJ1-6; maybe TRBD1 (6 bases). The CDR3 spans 15 residues. Trimming cost V 6 bases and J 8 bases, with 17 bases left between them. Germline lookup yields CDR1 SGHVS and CDR2 FQNEAQ. The CDR3: CASRPYGTNDSPLHF. The CDR3, as DNA: TGTGCCAGCAGACCCTACGGGACAAATGATTCACCCCTCCACTTT.

This clone appeared a single time. The chain recombines TRBV5-1 with TRBJ2-7; 8 bases are a match to TRBD2. Germline trimming cut 7 bases from V and 1 base from J; bases unmatched to any gene: 10. The germline V gene encodes CDR1 SGHRS and CDR2 YFSETQ. The CDR3 runs to 15 residues. CDR3 DNA: TGCGCCAGCGCTGATACTAGCGGCGCGTCCTACGAGCAGTACTTC. Translated, it gives CASADTSGASYEQYF. The full variable domain, its missing parts supplied by reference TRBV5-1 and TRBJ2-7, is KAGVTQTPRYLIKTRGQQVTLSCSPISGHRSVSWYQQTPGQGLQFLFEYFSETQRNKGNFPGRFSGRQFSNSRSEMNVSTLELGDSALYLCASADTSGASYEQYFGPGTRLTVT.

This chain uses TRBV10-3 with TRBJ1-2; D gene ambiguous. Germline V lookup: CDR1 ENHRY, CDR2 SYGVKD. The CDR3 runs 12 residues. Trimming left V 2 bases short and J 8 bases short, with 9 bases between. CDR3 coding DNA: TGTGCCATCAGTGAGGGACTCTTCGGCTACACCTTC. Translation: CAISEGLFGYTF.

With respect to this clone: One end of the junction fails to match germline, which may point to a read error. The chain recombines TRBV19 with TRBJ2-2; D is unresolved. The CDR3 consists of 11 residues. Germline V gives CDR1 LNHDA, CDR2 SQIVND (reference sequence). The CDR3 protein is CASSTVGELFF. The CDR3, as DNA: TGTGCCAGCAGTACGGTCGGGGAGCTGTTTTTT. The full variable domain, its missing parts supplied by reference TRBV19 and TRBJ2-2, is DGGITQSPKYLFRKEGQNVTLSCEQNLNHDAMYWYRQDPGQGLRLIYYSQIVNDFQKGDIAEGYSVSREKKESFPLTVTSAQKNPTAFYLCASSTVGELFFGEGSRLTVL.

J is TRBJ2-1 and V is TRBV30; 10 positions agree with TRBD1. This CDR3 comprises 15 residues. Germline-derived CDR1 and CDR2 are GTSNPN and SVGIG (reference sequence). J was trimmed by 8 bases and V by 0 bases; bases with no gene match: 7. CDR3 sequence reads: CAWSVYPTGGYEQFF. In DNA, the CDR3 is TGTGCCTGGAGTGTATACCCGACAGGGGGCTATGAGCAGTTCTTC.

The chain combines TRBV7-9 with TRBJ1-1; possibly TRBD1 for D (5 bases). V was cut by 2 bases and J by 11 bases, with 15 bases left in between. The CDR3 extends over 13 amino acids. Germline V gives CDR1 SEHNR, CDR2 FQNEAQ (reference sequence). The CDR3 DNA sequence: TGTGCCAGCAGCTTAAATGGGGGGTTCAGGGCTTTCTTT. Translating gives CASSLNGGFRAFF.

V is TRBV11-3 and J is TRBJ1-6; unclear D gene. Germline V gives CDR1 SGHNT, CDR2 YENEEA. The V end was cut by 11 bases, the J end by 4 bases, with 9 bases between. The CDR3 sequence is 12 residues long. The CDR3 here is CAPRGYNSPLHF. Here the CDR3 DNA reads TGTGCCCCGCGGGGATATAATTCACCCCTCCACTTT.

The chain recombines TRBV5-1 with TRBJ2-3; 10 bases map to TRBD2. This CDR3 has 15 amino acids. Germline CDR1 reads SGHRS; CDR2 reads YFSETQ. V gave up 1 base and J gave up 4 bases; unmatched junction bases: 3. The CDR3 loop reads CASSLLAGESDTQYF. The CDR3 DNA reads TGCGCCAGCAGCTTGCTAGCGGGAGAATCAGATACGCAGTATTTT. The full variable domain, completed using reference TRBV5-1 and TRBJ2-3, is KAGVTQTPRYLIKTRGQQVTLSCSPISGHRSVSWYQQTPGQGLQFLFEYFSETQRNKGNFPGRFSGRQFSNSRSEMNVSTLELGDSALYLCASSLLAGESDTQYFGPGTRLTVL.

The chain uses TRBV3-1 (or the pseudogene TRBV3-2) and TRBJ2-1; perhaps TRBD2 as D (6 bases). The germline V and J ends were trimmed by 4 bases and 11 bases, with 15 bases remaining between them. This CDR3 contains 13 residues. Germline V lookup: CDR1 LGHDT, CDR2 YNNKEL (reference sequence). The CDR3 DNA is TGTGCCAGCAGCCCGAATGCCGGGACTCAGCAGTTCTTC. As protein: CASSPNAGTQQFF.

V and J are TRBV4-2 and TRBJ2-7; 7 nucleotides agree with TRBD1. V dropped 1 base and J dropped 4; count of bases not matched to a gene: 10. Per germline, CDR1 LGHNA and CDR2 YNFKEQ. There are 16 residues in the CDR3. CDR3 loop: CASSQALRQGVYEQYF. Written as DNA, the CDR3 is TGTGCCAGCAGCCAAGCCCTGCGGCAGGGGGTTTACGAGCAGTACTTC.

The chain recombines TRBV5-1 with TRBJ2-1; the match to TRBD2 covers 11 bases. The CDR3 is 16 residues long. Germline loops: CDR1 SGHRS, CDR2 YFSETQ. The trim removed 3 bases at V and 7 bases at J, leaving 9 bases unmatched. In DNA form, the CDR3 reads TGCGCCAGCAGCTCGACTTCTAGCGGGAGGTGGAATGAGCAGTTCTTC. This translates into CASSSTSSGRWNEQFF.

The rearrangement links TRBV28 to TRBJ1-5, with 7 positions matching TRBD1. Germline lookup yields CDR1 MDHEN and CDR2 SYDVKM. After removal of 2 bases from V and 9 bases from J, the junction contained 10 bases not matched to a gene. This CDR3 comprises 15 residues. CDR3 sequence reads: CASSLGGRGVLPQHF. CDR3 in DNA: TGTGCCAGCAGTTTAGGCGGCAGGGGGGTTCTGCCCCAGCATTTT.

The chain uses TRBV5-8 and TRBJ1-1; a weak D match, TRBD1 (5 bases). Germline V gene sequence: CDR1 SGHTS, CDR2 YDEGEE. This CDR3 contains 14 residues. The V and J ends lost 2 bases and 3 bases respectively, with 11 bases between them. CDR3 in DNA: TGTGCCAGCAGCTTAGGGGTCCGACACACTGAAGCTTTCTTT. This codes for CASSLGVRHTEAFF.